This T cell receptor beta chain came from a study of shared clonotypes between healthy human individuals. Worth noting for this clone: The antigen remains undetermined.

Overall study findings and caveats: Inspection by rarefaction showed sorted-subset sequencing to be incomplete despite large depth.

CD8 cells regarded as naive lacked CD45RO, were positively chosen for CCR7, and omitted terminally differentiated effector memory CD45RA+ cells. The data were produced by immunoSEQ multiplex PCR, yet TCRdb's version contains in-frame clones alone and is incomplete. The sample consists of about 1.9 million clones, 93% of them appearing once. Germline CDR1 and CDR2: SGHRS and YFSETQ. CDR3 length: 13 residues. V lost 0 bases to trimming and J lost 7 bases, with 11 bases between them. The J gene is TRBJ2-7, the V gene TRBV5-1; D not resolved. The sequencing input was naive CD8+ T cells from PBMCs. This TCR came from a man aged 18 to 30 in good health. Some clones in this sample may be carry-over from other donors' samples. The CDR3 here is CASSLDLDGEQYF. The CDR3 bases are TGCGCCAGCAGCTTGGATTTGGACGGGGAGCAGTACTTC.